The clone carrying this T cell receptor beta chain was seen only once. No antigen is known for it. Here immunoSEQ multiplex PCR was the method, and the copy in TCRdb shows in-frame clones only, minus some. The sample contains some 91,000 clones, over 85% of which appear only once. This specimen belongs to a study of T cell responses to AZD1222 COVID-19 vaccine. Whole-study findings and limits: Repertoires were obtained only post-peak T cell response. The span of vaccine-associated CD4 TCRs extended across spike, with dominance at 160-218 and 743-854. Close to half of spike-specific TCRs reportedly recognize unmutated variant regions. Only a handful of AZD1222 recipients, several in all, had baseline seropositivity.

V was clipped by 1 base and J by 1 base, with 9 bases between them. CDR1 SGHNT and CDR2 YYREEE come from the germline V gene (reference sequence). There are 15 residues in the CDR3. The starting material was peripheral blood, obtained on day 0 of AZD1222 vaccination. The rearrangement links TRBV5-4 to TRBJ2-1, with D possibly matching TRBD1 (6 bases). This TCR derives from an adult in good health. The CDR3 DNA reads TGTGCCAGCAGCTTGCAGGGGACGTCCTACAATGAGCAGTTCTTC. As protein: CASSLQGTSYNEQFF.